The clone carrying this T cell receptor beta chain was observed a handful of times. Its cognate antigen is unknown. This record belongs to a study of cytomegalovirus exposure and HLA in healthy donors. Study in general: A preliminary data release comprised approximately 85 million unique TCRs obtained from HLA-typed donors.

Both 60 Vbeta primers and 13 Jbeta primers went into the PCR. Libraries were prepared by immunoSEQ multiplex PCR; TCRdb keeps only in-frame clonotypes and omits some of them. Among about 180,000 clones, 60% to 85% were seen once, and the ten largest hold around 1.5%. Whole-study results and caveats: HLA alleles showed associations with some 17,000 TCR beta sequences in a later analysis, at a 0.05 false discovery rate.

From germline, CDR1 is SGHTA and CDR2 FQGNSA. V gave up 8 bases and J gave up 2 bases, with 9 bases separating them. The CDR3 runs 12 residues. J is TRBJ1-1 and V is TRBV7-2; possible D gene TRBD1, 5 bases. The material sequenced was PBMCs. The sequence was obtained from a young man in good health and CMV-seronegative. CDR3 DNA: TGTGCCAGCGGCAGGGAAAACACTGAAGCTTTCTTT. This codes for CASGRENTEAFF.